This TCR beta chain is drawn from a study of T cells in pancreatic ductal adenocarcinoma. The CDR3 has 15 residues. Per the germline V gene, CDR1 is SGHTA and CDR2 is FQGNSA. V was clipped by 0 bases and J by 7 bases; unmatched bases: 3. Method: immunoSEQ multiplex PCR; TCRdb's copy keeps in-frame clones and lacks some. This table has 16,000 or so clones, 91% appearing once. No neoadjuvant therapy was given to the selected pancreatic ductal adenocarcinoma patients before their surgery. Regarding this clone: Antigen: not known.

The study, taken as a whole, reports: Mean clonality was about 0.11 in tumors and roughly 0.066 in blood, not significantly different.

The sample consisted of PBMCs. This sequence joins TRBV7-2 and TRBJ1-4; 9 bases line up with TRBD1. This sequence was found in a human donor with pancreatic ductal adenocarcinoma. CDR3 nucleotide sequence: TGTGCCAGCAGCTTAGCGCGGGGACAGGGTGAAAAACTGTTTTTT. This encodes CASSLARGQGEKLFF.